This T cell receptor beta chain was recorded in a study of T-cell reconstitution after alpha-beta-depleted transplantation in children. Library preparation (for TCRbeta) was performed with unique molecular identifiers. TCRdb fed the PCR reads into MiXCR, producing one record per CDR3 protein. The data hold about 230,000 distinct CDR3 sequences, with more than 10% observed a single time. This clonotype turned up a few times. The sequences come from PBMCs from the stem cell graft donor, collected from the stem cell graft. This clonotype was obtained from a human donor who donated a stem cell graft to a child with acute lymphoblastic leukemia.

The chain's CDR3 is CASSIAVNTEAFF. The CDR3 DNA follows: TGTGCCAGTAGTATTGCCGTGAACACTGAAGCTTTCTTT. The chain joins TRBV19 to TRBJ1-1; D uncertain. This CDR3 contains 13 residues. The V gene lost 3 bases and the J gene lost 0 bases, with 5 bases spanning the gap. Per germline, CDR1 LNHDA and CDR2 SQIVND (reference sequence).